What follows are 27 T cell receptor delta chains derived from one specimen sequenced in a study of γδ T cells in repeated Plasmodium falciparum infection (dated by TCRdb to about 2021). The library was obtained by multiplex PCR. Sequencing was carried out with an Illumina MiSeq. Identical DNA sequences were merged into single rows after TCRdb reprocessed the public reads with CATT. This sample lists 70,000 to 95,000 delta-chain clones; roughly 1.4% were detected once. The ten largest clones take up around 8.5% of the sample. Vgamma9/Vdelta2+ and Vdelta2-negative gammadelta T cell populations were flow-sorted from peripheral blood mononuclear cells for bulk TCR repertoire analysis. Sequences were obtained from gamma-delta T cells from blood. The receptor set was obtained from a pool of human donors (malaria-infected and uninfected, not separated).

This clone occurred a few times. The protein in TCRdb stems from a much larger clone and differs at residue 10 from this DNA's translation, likely a read error; here the protein is translated from the DNA. This chain connects TRDV3 to TRDJ1; TRDD3 might be the D (5 bases). The germline V gene has CDR1 TVYSNPD and CDR2 GDNSRS (reference sequence). V lost 0 bases, J lost 7 bases, and 18 bases lay in between. The CDR3 extends over 14 amino acids. The DNA of the CDR3 is TGTGCCTTTAGAAGGTTGGGGAGCCCAGCTAAACTCATCTTT. Translation: CAFRRLGSPAKLIF.

This clone was seen only a few times. TCRdb pairs this DNA with a much larger clone's protein that differs at residue 13, likely a read error; the protein shown was translated from the DNA. The chain links TRDV2 to TRDJ1, with 7 positions matching TRDD3. This CDR3 has 22 residues. The V segment lost 3 bases and the J segment 0 bases; nucleotides outside the gene matches: 27. Per the germline V gene, CDR1 is GEAIGNYY and CDR2 is EKD. Here the CDR3 reads CACDARRYWGSDFRPYTDKLIF. CDR3 in DNA: TGTGCCTGTGACGCGCGCCGATACTGGGGATCCGATTTTCGTCCCTACACCGATAAACTCATCTTT.

This clone turned up a few times. TCRdb records a much larger clone's protein for this DNA, with a difference at residue 8 that likely arises from a read error; the protein given is the translation of the DNA. V gene TRDV1 combines with J gene TRDJ1, with TRDD3 identical over 7 bases. No J segment appears in TCRdb, so it was assigned here by matching the sequence to germline. J lost 6 bases, V lost 1 base, and 20 bases had no gene match. The CDR3 runs to 19 residues. Germline V gene data show CDR1 as TSWWSYY and CDR2 as QGS. This chain's CDR3 is CALGEPSPPLLRGIHKLIF. The CDR3 region has the DNA TGTGCTCTTGGGGAACCATCTCCTCCCTTGTTAAGGGGGATCCATAAACTCATCTTT.

Worth noting for this clone: The TCRdb protein comes from a much larger clone and disagrees with this DNA's translation at residue 3, likely due to a read error; the protein given here is derived from the DNA. The genes are TRDV3 and TRDJ1, with no clear D. TCRdb leaves out the J gene; it was filled in here by matching the DNA to germline. The CDR3 length is 11 residues. Germline-derived CDR1 and CDR2 are TVYSNPD and GDNSRS (reference sequence). Deletions cut 5 bases from V and 6 bases from J, with 13 bases between. In nucleotides, the CDR3 is TGTGCCCTTACCCGAGCGAATAAACTCATCTTT. Amino acid sequence: CALTRANKLIF.

This clone was seen a handful of times. The TCRdb record carries a much larger clone's protein, which differs from this DNA's translation at residue 10; a read error is the likely cause, and the protein listed here is the DNA translation. This chain connects TRDV1 to TRDJ1; 11 bases are shared with TRDD3. The junction had 15 bases not matched to a gene; V was cut back by 0 bases and J by 0 bases. The germline V gene has CDR1 TSWWSYY and CDR2 QGS. This CDR3 spans 21 amino acids. For the CDR3, the DNA is TGTGCTCTTGGGGAACTTTCCGCCCCAGTGTACTGGGGGATAGACACCGATAAACTCATCTTT. Its translation is CALGELSAPVYWGIDTDKLIF.

This clone was picked up a small number of times. The protein TCRdb gives is from a much larger clone and does not agree with this DNA's translation at residue 4, likely a read error; the protein shown here comes from the DNA. CDR3 nucleotide sequence: TGTGCCTGTAACACCGGCCGGGCGTTAGCTTTGACAGCACAACTCTTCTTT. Its translation: CACNTGRALALTAQLFF. The chain couples TRDV2 to TRDJ2; no definite D call. TCRdb is silent on the J gene; assignment here came from matching the DNA to germline. Germline V gives CDR1 GEAIGNYY, CDR2 EKD. There are 17 residues in the CDR3.

This clone was recorded a few times. TCRdb attributes to this sequence the protein of a much larger clone, which differs from the DNA translation at residue 12; a read error is likely, and the protein displayed is translated from the DNA. This sequence joins TRDV1 and TRDJ1, with TRDD2 as a possible D gene (5 bases). Trimming left V 5 bases short and J 0 bases short, with 22 bases between. The CDR3 totals 18 residues. The V gene's germline CDR1 is TSWWSYY and CDR2 QGS. The CDR3 nucleotides are TGTGCTCTTGGGATCGGACCTACGCGCCTACCTCACACCGATAAACTCATCTTT. This gives the protein CALGIGPTRLPHTDKLIF.

Note on this clone: TCRdb's listed protein matches a much larger clone and diverges from this DNA's translation at residue 8, likely through a read error; the protein shown comes from the DNA. The chain is built from TRDV2 and TRDJ1; D is tentatively TRDD1 or TRDD3 (5 bases each). The CDR3 length is 17 residues. The germline V and J ends were trimmed by 0 bases and 1 base, with 17 bases remaining between them. Per the germline V gene, CDR1 is GEAIGNYY and CDR2 is EKD. The CDR3 DNA reads TGTGCCTGTGACACCGTGGGGAATAGATGGGGCACCGATAAACTCATCTTT. Amino acids: CACDTVGNRWGTDKLIF.

This clone was recorded many times. The protein TCRdb lists belongs to a much larger clone and differs from this DNA's translation at residue 17, which points to a read error; the protein shown is made from the DNA. The chain employs TRDV2 and TRDJ1; 8 positions match TRDD3. The V gene's germline CDR1 is GEAIGNYY and CDR2 EKD. V was clipped by 2 bases and J by 3 bases; unmatched bases: 28. There are 22 residues in the CDR3. In nucleotides, the CDR3 is TGTGCCTGTGACAGCCTGACTGGGGGGGACTCTGCAACTCTCAGCGTATCCGATAAACTCATCTTT. It is translated as CACDSLTGGDSATLSVSDKLIF.

This clone was picked up a small number of times. Translating this DNA gives a protein that differs at residue 10 from the TCRdb one, which belongs to a much larger clone; a read error is likely, and the protein shown is this translation. V is TRDV2 and J is TRDJ1; no clear D. The CDR3 extends over 16 amino acids. Deletions cut 5 bases from V and 1 base from J, with 19 bases between. Looked up from germline, CDR1 is GEAIGNYY and CDR2 is EKD. The CDR3 DNA sequence: TGTGCCTGTGTCTCCCGGCCCAGTACTTTCACCGATAAACTCATCTTT. Encoded protein: CACVSRPSTFTDKLIF.

This clone was seen many times. The protein recorded in TCRdb matches a much larger clone and deviates from this DNA's translation at residue 14, suggesting a read error; the protein here is obtained by translating the DNA. The chain combines TRDV2 with TRDJ1; no clear D gene. The CDR3 loop spans 15 amino acids. Germline lookup yields CDR1 GEAIGNYY and CDR2 EKD. The CDR3 protein is CACDTVVPDTDKLTF. The CDR3 DNA is TGTGCCTGTGACACCGTGGTACCCGACACCGATAAACTCACCTTT.

Details on this clone: A much larger clone sits a single nucleotide away, making a read error possible. Written as DNA, the CDR3 is TGTGCTCTTAGGCCCAAGGTCCCGGAGCTGGGGGGTCTGACAGCACAACTCTTCTTT. The encoded protein is CALRPKVPELGGLTAQLFF. The chain has TRDV1 and TRDJ2, with 7 bases lining up with TRDD3. V shed 8 bases and J 3 bases; nucleotides not matched to a gene: 21. Germline CDR1 reads TSWWSYY; CDR2 reads QGS. This CDR3 has 19 residues.

This clone appeared many times. This specimen includes other DNA sequences encoding the same CDR3. This chain links TRDV3 with TRDJ1, with D unresolved. In germline, CDR1 is TVYSNPD, CDR2 GDNSRS (reference sequence). Trimming removed 5 bases at V and 7 bases at J, with 26 bases between. The CDR3 extends over 15 amino acids. The DNA for the CDR3 is TGTGCCCTTTCGGGAACTATTGGGTGGTACGGTAAACTCATCTTT. It encodes CALSGTIGWYGKLIF.

This clone was observed at least ten times. TCRdb attributes to this sequence the protein of a much larger clone, which differs from the DNA translation at residue 4; a read error is likely, and the protein displayed is translated from the DNA. The rearrangement joins TRDV1 to TRDJ1, with D tentatively TRDD2 or TRDD3 (6 bases each). The J gene, absent from TCRdb, was called here by matching the DNA to germline. Germline values: CDR1 TSWWSYY, CDR2 QGS. The V end lost 2 bases, the J end lost 5 bases, and 36 bases lay between the germline ends. The CDR3 is 22 residues long. The CDR3 region has the DNA TGTGCTCTTGGGGAAAGTAGTATCTCCTACTTGGGGGGGGAAGCCATCATGGATAAACTCATCTTT. Translated: CALGESSISYLGGEAIMDKLIF.

This clone was seen repeatedly, ten times or more. This chain joins TRDV1 and TRDJ1, with TRDD3 matching over 12 bases. Germline values: CDR1 TSWWSYY, CDR2 QGS. The CDR3 runs 22 residues. Losses at the gene ends were 4 bases for V and 4 bases for J; bases not matched to a gene: 25. The CDR3 DNA reads TGTGCTCTTGGGGGCACCTCCCACCTTTTACTGGGGGATACTCTGGAGGGCGATAAACTCATCTTT. Residues: CALGGTSHLLLGDTLEGDKLIF.

Worth noting for this clone: A far larger clone is off by one base, so a read error is likely. This CDR3 is also generated by other DNA sequences in the sample. TRDV1 is the V gene, and the J gene was not called; the tabulated D call, TRDD3, remains unverified against the DNA. Germline values: CDR1 TSWWSYY, CDR2 QGS. The CDR3 sequence is 15 residues long. CDR3 DNA: TGTGCTCTTGGGGAACTTCATAAGTACACCGATAAACTCATTTTT. Protein sequence: CALGELHKYTDKLIF.

J is TRDJ1 and V is TRDV1; 9 bases match TRDD3. The J gene, missing from TCRdb, was assigned here through DNA to germline matching. Germline lookup yields CDR1 TSWWSYY and CDR2 QGS. V was pared by 2 bases and J by 0 bases, with 25 bases of the junction left unmatched. The CDR3 covers 23 residues. The CDR3 loop is CALGEKGGRAFLILGEYTDKLIF. The CDR3 DNA follows: TGTGCTCTTGGGGAAAAAGGGGGAAGGGCCTTCCTTATACTGGGGGAGTACACCGATAAACTCATCTTT.

In its sample, this clone was seen a few times. A far larger clone is off by one base, so a read error is likely. Other nucleotide sequences from this sample produce the same CDR3. The chain joins TRDV1 to TRDJ2; D possibly corresponds to TRDD3 (5 bases). The J gene, not given by TCRdb, was assigned here from a germline match of the nucleotide sequence. The ends were cut back, 0 bases at V and 9 bases at J, with 26 bases in the middle. The CDR3 spans 19 residues. Per the germline V gene, CDR1 is TSWWSYY and CDR2 is QGS. The CDR3 DNA sequence: TGTGCTCTTGGGGAACTGGGTCCGACCTCCTCAGGGATCGAACCACAACTCTTCTTT. This translates into CALGELGPTSSGIEPQLFF.

Comments on this clone: The amino acid sequence in TCRdb belongs to a much larger clone and departs from this DNA's translation at residue 12, likely a sequencing read error; the sequence shown is translated from the DNA. J is TRDJ1 and V is TRDV1; 8 positions agree with TRDD3. Germline CDR1 is TSWWSYY and CDR2 is QGS. The CDR3 spans 21 residues. Trimming took 2 bases from V and 10 from J; bases not matched to a gene: 30. The CDR3 bases are TGTGCTCTTGGGGAATTTCCCTATAATCACGTGTGGGATACGCGTATCGGGGGACTCATCTTT. Amino acid sequence: CALGEFPYNHVWDTRIGGLIF.

This clone showed up many times. Other DNA sequences in the same sample also yield this CDR3. J is TRDJ3 and V is TRDV2, with 13 bases lining up with TRDD3. This CDR3 spans 22 amino acids. Germline values: CDR1 GEAIGNYY, CDR2 EKD. V was pared by 3 bases and J by 0 bases, with 13 bases of the junction left unmatched. CDR3: CACDPPDWGIRVGSWDTRQMFF. The DNA for the CDR3 is TGTGCCTGTGACCCCCCGGACTGGGGGATACGCGTGGGCTCCTGGGACACCCGACAGATGTTTTTC.

Regarding this clone: Only one base separates this from a far larger clonotype, so it likely reflects a read error. In the same sample, other DNA sequences code for this CDR3. The V call is TRDV1, the J call TRDJ1; the match to TRDD3 covers 8 bases. TCRdb is silent on the J gene; assignment here came from matching the DNA to germline. The length of the CDR3 is 21 residues. CDR1 TSWWSYY and CDR2 QGS come from the germline V gene. The V and J ends lost 1 base and 2 bases, in that order; junction bases with no gene match: 21. Here the CDR3 DNA reads TGTGCTCTTGGGGAACGCCCCTACAGCCGGGATACGCCCTTACAAACCGATAAACTCATCTTT. Protein: CALGERPYSRDTPLQTDKLIF.

About this clone: A read error likely explains why the TCRdb protein, taken from a much larger clone, differs from this DNA's translation at residue 6; the protein shown is translated from the DNA. The chain employs TRDV1 and TRDJ1, with TRDD3 matching 9 bases. TCRdb records no J gene; here it was assigned by comparing the DNA to germline. CDR3 size: 22 residues. V gave up 1 base and J gave up 0 bases; unmatched junction bases: 21. The germline V gene encodes CDR1 TSWWSYY and CDR2 QGS. The CDR3 loop reads CALGEPEGCYHTGGRYTDKLIF. The CDR3 DNA is TGTGCTCTTGGGGAACCTGAGGGGTGTTATCATACTGGGGGAAGGTACACCGATAAACTCATCTTT.

As to this clone: TCRdb lists the protein of a much larger clone for this DNA, which differs at residue 20, so this is likely a read error; the protein given here is translated from the DNA itself. The V gene is listed as TRDV1; no J gene was called. The CDR3 sequence is 21 residues long. Germline CDR1 and CDR2: TSWWSYY and QGS. The CDR3 DNA reads as TGTGCTCTTGGGTCTACTTCGCGCGAAGACGCGCCTCCAACGAACACCGATAAACTCACCTTT. Translation gives CALGSTSREDAPPTNTDKLTF.

In regard to this clone: A far larger clone is one nucleotide away, so this likely arose from a read error. Other DNA variants within this sample encode the same CDR3. This chain connects TRDV1 to TRDJ1, with D maybe TRDD3 (5 bases). The J gene, left out of TCRdb, was set here by checking the DNA against germline. The ends were cut back, 0 bases at V and 7 bases at J, with 21 bases in the middle. Looked up from germline, CDR1 is TSWWSYY and CDR2 is QGS. The CDR3 is made up of 17 amino acids. The CDR3 DNA reads TGTGCTCTTGGGGAACTCAGGCCTGGCGGGGGCCACTTTAAACTCATCTTT. Protein sequence: CALGELRPGGGHFKLIF.

Turning to this clone: TCRdb assigns this DNA the protein of a much larger clone, which departs from its translation at residue 7; this likely reflects a read error, and the protein shown comes from translating the DNA. This CDR3 reads CACDPRSTGGFLSWDTRQMFF. CDR3 DNA: TGTGCCTGTGATCCTCGAAGCACTGGCGGATTCCTCTCCTGGGACACCCGACAGATGTTTTTC. V and J are TRDV2 and TRDJ3, with D perhaps matching TRDD2 or TRDD3 (5 bases each). TCRdb supplies no J gene; here it was assigned by aligning the nucleotide sequence to germline. The CDR3 runs 21 residues. V shed 4 bases and J shed 0 bases, with 24 bases lying between them. CDR1 GEAIGNYY and CDR2 EKD come from the germline V gene.

This clone appeared a few times. It is likely a read error: a sequence one base away is far more abundant. This specimen includes other DNA sequences encoding the same CDR3. The V call is TRDV1, the J call TRDJ1; the match to TRDD3 covers 7 bases. Per germline, CDR1 TSWWSYY and CDR2 QGS. The CDR3 totals 17 residues. Trimming took 3 bases from V and 2 from J; bases not matched to a gene: 12. In nucleotides, the CDR3 is TGTGCTCTTGGGGAGGTTTCCGTACTGGGGAAAACCGATAAACTCATCTTT. Its protein product is CALGEVSVLGKTDKLIF.

This clone has only a few counts. TCRdb's listed protein matches a much larger clone and diverges from this DNA's translation at residue 3, likely through a read error; the protein shown comes from the DNA. The genes are TRDV1 and TRDJ1, with 7 bases that match TRDD2. The J gene was not available in TCRdb and was assigned here by matching the DNA to germline segments. The CDR3 runs to 14 residues. Germline-derived CDR1 and CDR2 are TSWWSYY and QGS. The CDR3 bases are TGTGCTCCTGGGTTATTCCTACCGTTCGATAAACTCATCTTT. This encodes CAPGLFLPFDKLIF.